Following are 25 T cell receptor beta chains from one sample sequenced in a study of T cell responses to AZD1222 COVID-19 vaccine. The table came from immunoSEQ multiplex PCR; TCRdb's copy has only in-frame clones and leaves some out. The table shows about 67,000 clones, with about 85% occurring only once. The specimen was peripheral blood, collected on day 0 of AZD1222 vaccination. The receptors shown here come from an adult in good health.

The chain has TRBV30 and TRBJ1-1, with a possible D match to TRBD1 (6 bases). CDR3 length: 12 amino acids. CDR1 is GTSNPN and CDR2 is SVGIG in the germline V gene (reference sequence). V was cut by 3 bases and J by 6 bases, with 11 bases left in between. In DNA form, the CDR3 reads TGTGCCTGGAGGGAAGGGGGGGCTGAAGCTTTCTTT. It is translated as CAWREGGAEAFF.

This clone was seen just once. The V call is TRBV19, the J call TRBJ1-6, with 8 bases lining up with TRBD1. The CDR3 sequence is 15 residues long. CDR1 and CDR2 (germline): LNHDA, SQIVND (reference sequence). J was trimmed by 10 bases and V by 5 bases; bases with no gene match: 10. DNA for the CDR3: TGTGCCAGTAGTTCCTCGGGACAGGTGCTATCACCCCTCCACTTT. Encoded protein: CASSSSGQVLSPLHF.

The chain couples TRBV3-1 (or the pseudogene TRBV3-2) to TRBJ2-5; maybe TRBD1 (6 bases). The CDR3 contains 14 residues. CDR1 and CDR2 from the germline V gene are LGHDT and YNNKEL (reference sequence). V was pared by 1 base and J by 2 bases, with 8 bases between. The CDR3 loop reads CASSQVQGQETQYF. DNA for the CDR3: TGTGCCAGCAGCCAAGTTCAGGGGCAAGAGACCCAGTACTTC.

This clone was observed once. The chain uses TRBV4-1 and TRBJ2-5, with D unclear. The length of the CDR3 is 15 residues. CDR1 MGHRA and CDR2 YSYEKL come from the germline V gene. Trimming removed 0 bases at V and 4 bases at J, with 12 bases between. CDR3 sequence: CASSQDRSLGETQYF. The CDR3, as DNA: TGCGCCAGCAGCCAAGATAGGTCCCTTGGAGAGACCCAGTACTTC.

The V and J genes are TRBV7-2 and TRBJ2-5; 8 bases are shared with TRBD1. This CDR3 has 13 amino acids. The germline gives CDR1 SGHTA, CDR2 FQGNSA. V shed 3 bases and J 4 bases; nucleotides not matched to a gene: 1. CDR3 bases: TGTGCCAGCAGCTTTGACAGGGGAGAGACCCAGTACTTC. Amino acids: CASSFDRGETQYF.

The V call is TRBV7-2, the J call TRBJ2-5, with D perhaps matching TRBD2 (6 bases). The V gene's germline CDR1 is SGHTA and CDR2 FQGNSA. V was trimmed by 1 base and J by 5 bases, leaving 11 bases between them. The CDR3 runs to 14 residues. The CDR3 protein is CASSLVTGVETQYF. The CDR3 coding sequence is TGTGCCAGCAGCTTAGTAACGGGGGTGGAGACCCAGTACTTC.

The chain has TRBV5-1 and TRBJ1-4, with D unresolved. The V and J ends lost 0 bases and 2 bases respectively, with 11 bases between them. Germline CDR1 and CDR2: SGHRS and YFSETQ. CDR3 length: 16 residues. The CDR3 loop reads CASSLAPPGTNEKLFF. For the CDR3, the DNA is TGCGCCAGCAGCTTGGCTCCCCCGGGGACTAATGAAAAACTGTTTTTT.

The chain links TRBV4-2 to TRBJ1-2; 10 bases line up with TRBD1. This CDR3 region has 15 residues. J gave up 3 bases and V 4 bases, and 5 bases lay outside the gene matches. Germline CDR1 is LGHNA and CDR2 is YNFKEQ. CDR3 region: CASSPWDRGDYGYTF. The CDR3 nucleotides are TGTGCCAGCAGCCCTTGGGACAGGGGAGACTATGGCTACACCTTC.

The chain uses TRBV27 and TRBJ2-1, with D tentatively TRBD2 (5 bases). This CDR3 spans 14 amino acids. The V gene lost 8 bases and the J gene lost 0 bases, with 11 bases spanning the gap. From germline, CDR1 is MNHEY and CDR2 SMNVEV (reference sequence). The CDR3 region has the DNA TGTGCCAGCTGTGCGGGCAGCTCCTACAATGAGCAGTTCTTC. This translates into CASCAGSSYNEQFF.

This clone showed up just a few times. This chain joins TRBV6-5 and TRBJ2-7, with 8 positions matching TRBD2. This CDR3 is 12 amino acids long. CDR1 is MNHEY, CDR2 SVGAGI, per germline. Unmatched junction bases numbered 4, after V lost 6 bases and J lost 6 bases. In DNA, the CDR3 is TGTGCCAGCAGGGGACTAGGGGGCGAGCAGTACTTC. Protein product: CASRGLGGEQYF.

CDR3 sequence: CASSKRDSGASGNTIYF. The CDR3 DNA reads TGTGCCAGCAGCAAACGGGATTCGGGAGCCTCTGGAAACACCATATATTTT. The V call is TRBV7-2, the J call TRBJ1-3; D call uncertain. This CDR3 is built from 17 residues. V was trimmed by 5 bases and J by 0 bases, leaving 17 bases between them. Germline CDR1 and CDR2: SGHTA and FQGNSA.

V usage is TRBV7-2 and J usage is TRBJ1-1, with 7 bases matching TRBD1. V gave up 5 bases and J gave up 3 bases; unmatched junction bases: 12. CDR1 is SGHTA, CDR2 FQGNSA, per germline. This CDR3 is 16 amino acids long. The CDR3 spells CASSPQQGRRDTEAFF. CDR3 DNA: TGTGCCAGCAGCCCCCAACAGGGGCGGAGGGACACTGAAGCTTTCTTT.

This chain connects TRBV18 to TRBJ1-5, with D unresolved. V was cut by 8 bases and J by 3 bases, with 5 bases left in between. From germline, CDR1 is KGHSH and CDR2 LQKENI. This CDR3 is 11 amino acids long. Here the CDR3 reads CASGDNQPQHF. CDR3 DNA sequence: TGTGCCAGCGGGGACAATCAGCCCCAGCATTTT.

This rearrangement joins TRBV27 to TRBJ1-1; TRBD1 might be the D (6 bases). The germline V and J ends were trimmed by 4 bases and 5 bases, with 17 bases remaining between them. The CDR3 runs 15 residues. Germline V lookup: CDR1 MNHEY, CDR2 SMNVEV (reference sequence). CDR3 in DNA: TGTGCCAGCAGTTCGCTCGGGGGCGGAGGGACTGAAGCTTTCTTT. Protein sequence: CASSSLGGGGTEAFF.

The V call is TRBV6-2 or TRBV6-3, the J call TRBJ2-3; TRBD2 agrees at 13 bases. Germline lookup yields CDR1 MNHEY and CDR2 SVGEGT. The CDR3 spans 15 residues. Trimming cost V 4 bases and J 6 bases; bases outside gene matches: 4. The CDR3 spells CASSFGLAGVDTQYF. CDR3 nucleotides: TGTGCCAGCAGTTTCGGACTAGCGGGGGTTGATACGCAGTATTTT.

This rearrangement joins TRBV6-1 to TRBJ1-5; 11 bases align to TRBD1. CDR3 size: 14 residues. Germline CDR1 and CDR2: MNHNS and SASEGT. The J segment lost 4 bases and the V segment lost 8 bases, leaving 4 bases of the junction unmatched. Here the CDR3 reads CASGQGARNQPQHF. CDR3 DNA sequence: TGTGCCAGCGGACAGGGGGCGCGAAATCAGCCCCAGCATTTT.

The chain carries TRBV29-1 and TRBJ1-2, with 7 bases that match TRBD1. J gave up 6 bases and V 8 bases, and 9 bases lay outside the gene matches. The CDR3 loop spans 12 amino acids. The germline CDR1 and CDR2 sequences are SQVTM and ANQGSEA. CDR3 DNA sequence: TGCAGCACTGGGGGACAGTTTAATGGCTACACCTTC. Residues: CSTGGQFNGYTF.

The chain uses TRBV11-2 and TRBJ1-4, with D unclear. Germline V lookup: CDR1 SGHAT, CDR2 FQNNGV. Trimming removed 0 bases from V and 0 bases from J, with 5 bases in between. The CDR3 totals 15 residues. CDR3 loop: CASSLEDATNEKLFF. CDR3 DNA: TGTGCCAGCAGCTTAGAGGATGCAACTAATGAAAAACTGTTTTTT.

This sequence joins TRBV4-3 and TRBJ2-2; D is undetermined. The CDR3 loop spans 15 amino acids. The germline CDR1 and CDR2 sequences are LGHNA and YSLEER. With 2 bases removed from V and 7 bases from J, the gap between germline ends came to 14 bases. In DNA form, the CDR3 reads TGCGCCAGCAGCCAAAGTCAGGTGGTCGGCGGGGAGCTGTTTTTT. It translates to CASSQSQVVGGELFF.

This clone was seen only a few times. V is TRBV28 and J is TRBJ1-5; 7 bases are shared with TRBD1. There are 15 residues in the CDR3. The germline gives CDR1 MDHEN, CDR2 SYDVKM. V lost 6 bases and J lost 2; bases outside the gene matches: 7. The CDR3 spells CASRRTGLGNQPQHF. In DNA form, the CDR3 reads TGTGCCAGCAGACGGACAGGACTTGGCAATCAGCCCCAGCATTTT.

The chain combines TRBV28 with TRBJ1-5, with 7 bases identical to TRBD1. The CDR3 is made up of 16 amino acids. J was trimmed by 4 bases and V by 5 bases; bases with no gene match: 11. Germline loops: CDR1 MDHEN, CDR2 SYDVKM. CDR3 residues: CASSLGYGQVNQPQHF. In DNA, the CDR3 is TGTGCCAGCAGTCTGGGGTATGGACAGGTTAATCAGCCCCAGCATTTT.

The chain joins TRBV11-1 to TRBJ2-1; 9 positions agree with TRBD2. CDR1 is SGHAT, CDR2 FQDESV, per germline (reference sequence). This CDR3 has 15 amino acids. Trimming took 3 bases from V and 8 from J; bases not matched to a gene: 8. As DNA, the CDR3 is TGTGCCAGCAGCTTTTTTAGCGGGAGAGGCGATGAGCAGTTCTTC. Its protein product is CASSFFSGRGDEQFF.

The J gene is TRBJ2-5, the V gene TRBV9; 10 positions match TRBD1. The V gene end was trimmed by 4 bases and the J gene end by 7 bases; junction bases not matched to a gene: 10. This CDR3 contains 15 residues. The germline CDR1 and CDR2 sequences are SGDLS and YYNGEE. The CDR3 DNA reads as TGTGCCAGCAGCATCGGACAGGGGGAGTCTGGGACCCAGTACTTC. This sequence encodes CASSIGQGESGTQYF.

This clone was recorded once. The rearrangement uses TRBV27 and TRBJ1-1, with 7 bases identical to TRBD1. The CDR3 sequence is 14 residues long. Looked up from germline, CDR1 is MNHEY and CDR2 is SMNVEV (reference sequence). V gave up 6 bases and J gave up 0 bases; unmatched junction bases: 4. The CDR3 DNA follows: TGTGCCAGCAGCTTCGGGACAGTGAACACTGAAGCTTTCTTT. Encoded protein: CASSFGTVNTEAFF.

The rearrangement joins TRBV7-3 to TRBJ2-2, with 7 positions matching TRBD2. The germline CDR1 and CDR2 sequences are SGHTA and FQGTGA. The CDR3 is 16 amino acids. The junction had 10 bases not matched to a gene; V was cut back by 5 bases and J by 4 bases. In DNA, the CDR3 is TGTGCCAGCAGCGGCTCGGCGGGAGTTCGCACCGGGGAGCTGTTTTTT. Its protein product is CASSGSAGVRTGELFF.